This record concerns one T cell receptor (beta chain) sequence. The antigen remains unidentified. This entry is derived from a study of PD-1 blockade in classical Hodgkin lymphoma. Findings of the study overall: According to reports, newly diagnosed patients had lower baseline TCR diversity than healthy donors, and relapsed/refractory patients had lower baseline TCR diversity still. Complete responders possessed baseline diversity comparable to newly diagnosed patients.

Regarding time point: cycle 4 day 1 (C4D1), after around six weeks of nivolumab. All patients experienced relapse after autologous stem cell transplantation, and brentuximab vedotin exposure was variable. From thawed PBMCs, CD4+ T cells were purified using magnetic negative selection. The CDR3 sequence is 13 residues long. Germline V CDR1 and CDR2: LGHNA, YNFKEQ. V was trimmed by 5 bases and J by 8 bases, leaving 15 bases between them. Profiled with immunoSEQ multiplex PCR; TCRdb holds only in-frame clones, not every one. The profile shows approximately 9,000 clones, approximately 72% of them singletons.

The clonotype originates from a human donor with classical Hodgkin lymphoma. Sequencing used CD4+ T cells from blood, obtained before the fourth cycle of nivolumab. The J gene is TRBJ1-2, the V gene TRBV4-2; perhaps TRBD1 as D (5 bases). The CDR3 sequence: CASSLGGEVGYTF. CDR3 coding DNA: TGTGCCAGCAGCTTGGGAGGGGAAGTAGGCTACACCTTC.